A single sample is the source of the 21 T cell receptor beta chains below, sequenced in a study of cytomegalovirus exposure and HLA in healthy donors. This PCR relied on a set of 60 Vbeta primers and 13 Jbeta primers. Assay: immunoSEQ multiplex PCR; the TCRdb copy retains only in-frame clones and omits some. The repertoire includes roughly 100,000 clones, 76% of them detected once, and 5% to 6.5% sits in the top ten. Sequenced material: PBMCs. All receptors come from a woman between 18 and 29 years old in good health and CMV-seropositive.

The chain recombines TRBV18 with TRBJ1-2; perhaps TRBD1 as D (5 bases). This CDR3 has 16 residues. The germline V and J ends were trimmed by 2 bases and 2 bases, with 15 bases remaining between them. Germline V gene data show CDR1 as KGHSH and CDR2 as LQKENI. CDR3 in DNA: TGTGCCAGCTCACCATCTGCTGGGCCAGGGAACTATGGCTACACCTTC. It specifies CASSPSAGPGNYGYTF.

This chain connects TRBV27 to TRBJ1-1; 8 bases line up with TRBD1. The CDR3 runs to 14 residues. Trimming at V came to 4 bases and at J to 5 bases, leaving 6 bases not matched to a gene. Germline CDR1 and CDR2: MNHEY and SMNVEV (reference sequence). The CDR3 DNA reads TGTGCCAGCAGTTCCCAGGGGGCTGGGACTGAAGCTTTCTTT. Protein product: CASSSQGAGTEAFF.

This clone was observed a few times. This chain links TRBV27 with TRBJ2-7; a weak D match, TRBD2 (5 bases). Germline CDR1 MNHEY, CDR2 SMNVEV (reference sequence). Trimming shortened V by 6 bases and J by 2 bases, and 14 bases separated the two germline ends. The length of the CDR3 is 14 residues. The CDR3 DNA sequence: TGTGCCAGCAGCTCCCTTTGGAGGCCCTACGAGCAGTACTTC. This encodes CASSSLWRPYEQYF.

The J gene is TRBJ2-1, the V gene TRBV18; the D gene is possibly TRBD2 (5 bases). The CDR3 consists of 16 residues. Trimming took 0 bases from V and 8 from J, leaving 17 bases between them. The germline gives CDR1 KGHSH, CDR2 LQKENI. CDR3 protein: CASSPPPLEYRDEQFF. CDR3 sequence (DNA): TGTGCCAGCTCACCACCGCCACTAGAATATAGAGATGAGCAGTTCTTC. The full variable domain, completed using reference TRBV18 and TRBJ2-1, is NAGVMQNPRHLVRRRGQEARLRCSPMKGHSHVYWYRQLPEEGLKFMVYLQKENIIDESGMPKERFSAEFPKEGPSILRIQQVVRGDSAAYFCASSPPPLEYRDEQFFGPGTRLTVL.

The table lists this clone with a count of one. The V gene is TRBV27, the J gene TRBJ1-1; 8 positions match TRBD1. Germline values: CDR1 MNHEY, CDR2 SMNVEV (reference sequence). The V segment lost 6 bases and the J segment 4 bases; nucleotides outside the gene matches: 4. The CDR3 loop spans 13 amino acids. The CDR3 spells CASSATGGTEAFF. The CDR3 coding sequence is TGTGCCAGCAGCGCAACAGGGGGCACTGAAGCTTTCTTT.

V and J are TRBV27 and TRBJ2-5; 10 bases match TRBD1. The V and J ends lost 6 bases and 4 bases, in that order; junction bases with no gene match: 5. This CDR3 contains 14 residues. Per germline, CDR1 MNHEY and CDR2 SMNVEV (reference sequence). This chain's CDR3 is CASSWTGGRETQYF. For the CDR3, the DNA is TGTGCCAGCAGCTGGACAGGGGGGAGAGAGACCCAGTACTTC.

The J gene is TRBJ2-5, the V gene TRBV6-6; no clear D. CDR3 length: 12 amino acids. The V gene lost 5 bases and the J gene lost 2 bases, with 6 bases spanning the gap. Germline-derived CDR1 and CDR2 are MNHNY and SVGAGI (reference sequence). The CDR3 region has the DNA TGTGCCAGCAGTACAATACAAGAGACCCAGTACTTC. Translating gives CASSTIQETQYF.

This rearrangement joins TRBV6-5 to TRBJ1-1; D is perhaps TRBD1 (5 bases). V was pared by 1 base and J by 4 bases, with 13 bases between. This CDR3 contains 15 residues. In germline, CDR1 is MNHEY, CDR2 SVGAGI. CDR3 coding DNA: TGTGCCAGCAGTTACTGGACAACCACGGGCACTGAAGCTTTCTTT. It codes for CASSYWTTTGTEAFF.

V gene TRBV6-5 combines with J gene TRBJ1-6, with 9 bases identical to TRBD1. This CDR3 region has 16 residues. V shed 0 bases and J 5 bases; nucleotides not matched to a gene: 2. Per germline, CDR1 MNHEY and CDR2 SVGAGI. The CDR3 DNA reads as TGTGCCAGCAGTTACTCAACAGGGGGCGATAATTCACCCCTCCACTTT. This sequence encodes CASSYSTGGDNSPLHF.

The chain recombines TRBV23-1 with TRBJ1-2, with D uncertain. TRBV23-1 falls under the ORF class, with uncertain function. V lost 4 bases and J lost 6, with 6 bases in between. The CDR3 loop spans 11 amino acids. CDR3 coding DNA: TGCGCCAGCAGTCGTCCTGATGGCTACACCTTC. Translated, it gives CASSRPDGYTF.

Notes on this clone: An end of the junction differs from the germline gene, which may be a read error. The chain employs TRBV7-7 and TRBJ2-7, with D possibly called TRBD1 or TRBD2 (5 bases each). The CDR3 is made up of 13 amino acids. Germline lookup yields CDR1 SSHAT and CDR2 FNYEAQ (reference sequence). The CDR3 DNA reads as TGTGCTAGCAGCTTAGCGCAGGGTAACGAGCAGTACTTC. As protein: CASSLAQGNEQYF. The full variable domain, completed using reference TRBV7-7 and TRBJ2-7, is GAGVSQSPRYKVTKRGQDVTLRCDPISSHATLYWYQQALGQGPEFLTYFNYEAQPDKSGLPSDRFSAERPEGSISTLTIQRTEQRDSAMYRCASSLAQGNEQYFGPGTRLTVT.

The chain employs TRBV10-2 and TRBJ2-1; 10 positions agree with TRBD2. J lost 6 bases, V lost 2 bases, and 7 bases had no gene match. From germline, CDR1 is WSHSY and CDR2 SAAADI. This CDR3 contains 16 residues. The CDR3 DNA follows: TGCGCCAGCAGTGAGGCTAGCGGGAGTAGGGGCAATGAGCAGTTCTTC. As protein: CASSEASGSRGNEQFF.

The J gene is TRBJ2-2, the V gene TRBV6-1, with 8 bases identical to TRBD2. The CDR3 spans 15 residues. Germline-derived CDR1 and CDR2 are MNHNS and SASEGT. Germline trimming cut 5 bases from V and 5 bases from J; bases unmatched to any gene: 7. CDR3 amino acids: CASSPGTRGTGELFF. The CDR3 DNA follows: TGTGCCAGCAGTCCCGGGACTAGGGGTACCGGGGAGCTGTTTTTT.

The V and J genes are TRBV13 and TRBJ2-1, with 8 bases aligning to TRBD2. The CDR3 totals 16 residues. V lost 5 bases and J lost 4; bases outside the gene matches: 10. Germline V lookup: CDR1 PRHDT, CDR2 FYEKMQ (reference sequence). The CDR3: CASSRGAGGQYNEQFF. CDR3 nucleotides: TGTGCCAGCAGCCGGGGGGCGGGAGGTCAATACAATGAGCAGTTCTTC.

The chain is built from TRBV30 and TRBJ1-2; the D is unclear. The CDR3 is 15 residues long. Germline values: CDR1 GTSNPN, CDR2 SVGIG (reference sequence). V dropped 1 base and J dropped 2 bases, with 14 bases sitting between them. The CDR3 DNA is TGTGCCTGGAGTGGAGTACGCGGCACCAACTATGGCTACACCTTC. Translated: CAWSGVRGTNYGYTF.

V and J are TRBV30 and TRBJ1-1; D is ambiguous. From germline, CDR1 is GTSNPN and CDR2 SVGIG (reference sequence). V lost 3 bases to trimming and J lost 1 base, with 9 bases between them. The CDR3 consists of 13 residues. The CDR3 here is CAWSLHSNTEAFF. The CDR3 coding sequence is TGTGCCTGGAGCCTGCACTCGAACACTGAAGCTTTCTTT.

This clone was detected a few times. V usage is TRBV25-1 and J usage is TRBJ2-1; weak D call: TRBD1 (5 bases). The CDR3 consists of 13 residues. Germline loops: CDR1 MGHDK, CDR2 SYGVNS. V gave up 5 bases and J gave up 10 bases, with 15 bases separating them. The CDR3: CASSLGEIWEQFF. Here the CDR3 DNA reads TGTGCCAGCAGTCTAGGGGAAATTTGGGAGCAGTTCTTC.

V is TRBV18 and J is TRBJ2-2; 10 bases are a match to TRBD2. Per germline, CDR1 KGHSH and CDR2 LQKENI. The J segment lost 5 bases and the V segment lost 2 bases, leaving 8 bases of the junction unmatched. This CDR3 has 17 residues. The CDR3 DNA sequence: TGTGCCAGCTCACCAACAGCTAGCGGGAGCGGAACCGGGGAGCTGTTTTTT. It translates to CASSPTASGSGTGELFF.

The V and J genes are TRBV7-9 and TRBJ1-4; D gene uncertain. Germline V gene lookup returns CDR1 SEHNR and CDR2 FQNEAQ (reference sequence). Trimming shortened V by 5 bases and J by 4 bases, and 11 bases separated the two germline ends. This CDR3 has 14 residues. The CDR3 DNA follows: TGTGCCAGCAGCCCCGAGATGCTTAATGAAAAACTGTTTTTT. This codes for CASSPEMLNEKLFF.

V and J are TRBV10-3 and TRBJ2-7, with D tentatively TRBD1 (6 bases). The CDR3 has 15 residues. V was cut by 0 bases and J by 2 bases, with 11 bases left in between. Germline CDR1 ENHRY, CDR2 SYGVKD. The CDR3 sequence is CAISESIGTTYEQYF. The CDR3 bases are TGTGCCATCAGTGAGTCGATAGGGACAACCTACGAGCAGTACTTC.

The J gene is TRBJ2-7, the V gene TRBV6-5; TRBD1 matches at 7 bases. The length of the CDR3 is 14 residues. The V gene end was trimmed by 3 bases and the J gene end by 4 bases; junction bases not matched to a gene: 6. CDR1 is MNHEY and CDR2 is SVGAGI in the germline V gene. The CDR3 here is CASSYYGQDYEQYF. Here the CDR3 DNA reads TGTGCCAGCAGTTATTACGGACAGGATTACGAGCAGTACTTC.